One and the same sample provided the 30 T cell receptor beta chains below, sequenced in a study of long-term antiretroviral therapy in people with HIV. Samples were assayed with immunoSEQ v3.0 at survey level. Method: immunoSEQ multiplex PCR; TCRdb's copy keeps in-frame clones and lacks some. The sample lists about 26,000 clones, 70% to 90% occurring once. The sequenced sample was unsorted PBMCs, obtained just over 2.6 years after starting antiretroviral therapy. Receptors originate from a man aged 35 to 55 with HIV.

The chain couples TRBV30 to TRBJ2-7, with a weak D call TRBD1 (5 bases). The ends were cut back, 0 bases at V and 6 bases at J, with 12 bases in the middle. Germline CDR1 GTSNPN, CDR2 SVGIG (reference sequence). The CDR3 loop spans 13 amino acids. The CDR3 protein is CAWSVGSGIEQYF. The CDR3, as DNA: TGTGCCTGGAGTGTGGGATCAGGGATCGAGCAGTACTTC.

This sequence joins TRBV7-9 and TRBJ2-7, with 10 nucleotides matching TRBD1. This CDR3 is built from 13 residues. Germline trimming cut 7 bases from V and 7 bases from J; bases unmatched to any gene: 7. Germline CDR1 and CDR2: SEHNR and FQNEAQ (reference sequence). The DNA of the CDR3 is TGTGCCAGCACGCCGGGACAGGGGTGGGAGCAGTACTTC. It yields the protein CASTPGQGWEQYF.

V and J are TRBV4-1 and TRBJ1-5, with 9 bases identical to TRBD1. CDR1 and CDR2 from the germline V gene are MGHRA and YSYEKL. The V gene end was trimmed by 0 bases and the J gene end by 4 bases; junction bases not matched to a gene: 4. This CDR3 spans 16 amino acids. The DNA of the CDR3 is TGCGCCAGCAGCCAAGATTTCGGGACAGGGAATCAGCCCCAGCATTTT. Translated, it gives CASSQDFGTGNQPQHF.

The chain is built from TRBV28 and TRBJ2-7; a possible D gene is TRBD1 (6 bases). This CDR3 has 18 residues. Germline V gene data show CDR1 as MDHEN and CDR2 as SYDVKM. Trimming pared 4 bases from V and 0 bases from J, leaving 22 bases between. The CDR3 spells CASSSMAGTPARSYEQYF. DNA for the CDR3: TGTGCCAGCAGTTCAATGGCCGGGACACCAGCCCGCTCCTACGAGCAGTACTTC. Filled out from reference TRBV28 and TRBJ2-7, the complete variable domain reads DVKVTQSSRYLVKRTGEKVFLECVQDMDHENMFWYRQDPGLGLRLIYFSYDVKMKEKGDIPEGYSVSREKKERFSLILESASTNQTSMYLCASSSMAGTPARSYEQYFGPGTRLTVT.

This clone was seen once. The chain recombines TRBV6-5 with TRBJ2-3; 12 nucleotides agree with TRBD2. J lost 4 bases, V lost 5 bases, and 4 bases had no gene match. Germline V CDR1 and CDR2: MNHEY, SVGAGI. This CDR3 comprises 15 residues. The CDR3: CASSTGLAGSDTQYF. In DNA form, the CDR3 reads TGTGCCAGCAGTACGGGACTAGCGGGCTCAGATACGCAGTATTTT.

The rearrangement uses TRBV2 and TRBJ2-3, with D possibly matching TRBD1 (5 bases). Per germline, CDR1 SNHLY and CDR2 FYNNEI. The CDR3 spans 16 residues. Trimming pared 4 bases from V and 0 bases from J, leaving 14 bases between. The CDR3 DNA reads TGTGCCAGCAGTGGTCTCGTACAGGCTAGCACAGATACGCAGTATTTT. Encoded protein: CASSGLVQASTDTQYF.

This clone came up a few times. The V call is TRBV28, the J call TRBJ1-3; D is unclear. The CDR3 runs 12 residues. Germline V gene sequence: CDR1 MDHEN, CDR2 SYDVKM. Deletions cut 6 bases from V and 4 bases from J, with 7 bases between. CDR3 loop: CASSPWGNTIYF. For the CDR3, the DNA is TGTGCCAGCAGCCCTTGGGGAAACACCATATATTTT.

The chain combines TRBV6-1 with TRBJ1-4; 9 nucleotides agree with TRBD1. This CDR3 is 15 amino acids long. Germline V gene lookup returns CDR1 MNHNS and CDR2 SASEGT. Unmatched junction bases numbered 9, after V lost 6 bases and J lost 7 bases. CDR3 nucleotide sequence: TGTGCCAGCAGGGAACAGGGGGCTAGAGGTGAAAAACTGTTTTTT. It yields the protein CASREQGARGEKLFF.

J is TRBJ2-2 and V is TRBV30, with TRBD2 matching over 10 bases. CDR1 is GTSNPN, CDR2 SVGIG, per germline (reference sequence). This CDR3 spans 17 amino acids. Losses at the gene ends were 8 bases for V and 6 bases for J; bases not matched to a gene: 18. In nucleotides, the CDR3 is TGTGCCCTCCGTATAGCGGGAGGACGGGCGGGGCCCGGGGAGCTGTTTTTT. This gives the protein CALRIAGGRAGPGELFF.

The rearrangement links TRBV20-1 to TRBJ2-7; TRBD1 might be the D (6 bases). The germline V gene has CDR1 DFQATT and CDR2 SNEGSKA (reference sequence). Trimming pared 7 bases from V and 5 bases from J, leaving 9 bases between. The CDR3 spans 10 residues. CDR3 amino acids: CSGAGDEQYF. The CDR3 DNA follows: TGCAGTGGTGCAGGGGACGAGCAGTACTTC.

Only one count was recorded for this clone. The chain joins TRBV6-5 to TRBJ1-1; no reliable D call. The CDR3 has 12 residues. V lost 6 bases and J lost 1, with 6 bases in between. Germline assignment: CDR1 MNHEY and CDR2 SVGAGI. The CDR3 DNA is TGTGCCAGCAGGGCAGGGAACACTGAAGCTTTCTTT. Amino acid sequence: CASRAGNTEAFF.

The genes are TRBV10-1 and TRBJ2-4, with TRBD2 as a possible D gene (6 bases). The V and J ends lost 2 bases and 7 bases respectively, with 9 bases between them. Germline CDR1 reads WNHNN; CDR2 reads SYGVQD (reference sequence). The CDR3 extends over 13 amino acids. CDR3 residues: CASSEGGSNIQYF. Written as DNA, the CDR3 is TGCGCCAGCAGTGAGGGGGGGAGTAACATTCAGTACTTC.

CDR3 sequence: CASSLAGTYEQYF. CDR3 coding DNA: TGTGCCAGCAGCTTGGCGGGGACCTACGAGCAGTACTTC. V and J are TRBV5-6 and TRBJ2-7; D is perhaps TRBD2 (5 bases). CDR1 and CDR2 from the germline V gene are SGHDT and YYEEEE. The CDR3 is 13 residues long. With 0 bases removed from V and 2 bases from J, the gap between germline ends came to 6 bases. Combining the CDR3 with reference TRBV5-6 and TRBJ2-7 gives the whole variable domain DAGVTQSPTHLIKTRGQQVTLRCSPKSGHDTVSWYQQALGQGPQFIFQYYEEEERQRGNFPDRFSGHQFPNYSSELNVNALLLGDSALYLCASSLAGTYEQYFGPGTRLTVT.

This chain uses TRBV15 with TRBJ2-2; D gene ambiguous. The CDR3 is made up of 11 amino acids. Trimming stripped 6 bases from V and 6 bases from J, with 5 bases between. The germline V gene has CDR1 LNHNV and CDR2 YYDKDF (reference sequence). For the CDR3, the DNA is TGTGCCACCAGTGTCTCCGGGGAGCTGTTTTTT. It codes for CATSVSGELFF.

The V gene is TRBV7-9, the J gene TRBJ1-1; TRBD1 aligns across 8 bases. This CDR3 region has 15 residues. CDR1 is SEHNR, CDR2 FQNEAQ, per germline (reference sequence). V gave up 5 bases and J gave up 5 bases; unmatched junction bases: 10. CDR3 protein: CASSPPGQGGTEAFF. The CDR3 DNA is TGTGCCAGCAGCCCCCCCGGACAGGGCGGAACTGAAGCTTTCTTT.

This chain connects TRBV7-2 to TRBJ2-2; D is undetermined. The CDR3 is 15 residues long. The germline CDR1 and CDR2 sequences are SGHTA and FQGNSA. V was shortened by 0 bases and J by 0 bases, with 5 bases between the two germline ends. As DNA, the CDR3 is TGTGCCAGCAGCTTAGCGCATCCGAACACCGGGGAGCTGTTTTTT. Translating gives CASSLAHPNTGELFF.

The V and J genes are TRBV4-1 and TRBJ1-1, with no clear D. V shed 3 bases and J shed 3 bases, with 14 bases lying between them. There are 15 residues in the CDR3. Per germline, CDR1 MGHRA and CDR2 YSYEKL. The CDR3 DNA sequence: TGCGCCAGCAGCCACCCCTGGGCGGATTACACTGAAGCTTTCTTT. Its translation: CASSHPWADYTEAFF.

This chain links TRBV5-4 with TRBJ2-2; D might be TRBD2 (7 bases). Germline V gene data show CDR1 as SGHNT and CDR2 as YYREEE (reference sequence). The V end lost 1 base, the J end lost 4 bases, and 20 bases lay between the germline ends. The CDR3 runs 18 residues. The CDR3 is CASSLPPSGGAGTGELFF. Here the CDR3 DNA reads TGTGCCAGCAGCTTGCCCCCGTCGGGGGGCGCGGGCACCGGGGAGCTGTTTTTT.

The chain couples TRBV28 to TRBJ2-1; possibly TRBD2 for D (6 bases). The CDR3 runs to 15 residues. The V end was cut by 6 bases, the J end by 1 base, with 13 bases between. CDR1 MDHEN and CDR2 SYDVKM come from the germline V gene. This chain's CDR3 is CASSGSRGSYNEQFF. For the CDR3, the DNA is TGTGCCAGCAGCGGGAGCCGGGGGTCCTACAATGAGCAGTTCTTC. The full variable domain, rest sourced from reference TRBV28 and TRBJ2-1, is DVKVTQSSRYLVKRTGEKVFLECVQDMDHENMFWYRQDPGLGLRLIYFSYDVKMKEKGDIPEGYSVSREKKERFSLILESASTNQTSMYLCASSGSRGSYNEQFFGPGTRLTVL.

The chain combines TRBV7-9 with TRBJ1-4, with a weak D call TRBD1 (6 bases). This CDR3 comprises 14 residues. Germline V gene sequence: CDR1 SEHNR, CDR2 FQNEAQ (reference sequence). V was clipped by 2 bases and J by 4 bases, with 8 bases between them. CDR3 bases: TGTGCCAGCAGCTTACTGGACAGTAATGAAAAACTGTTTTTT. Protein: CASSLLDSNEKLFF.

The chain links TRBV28 to TRBJ1-5; perhaps TRBD1 as D (6 bases). The CDR3 consists of 16 residues. With 1 base removed from V and 4 bases from J, the gap between germline ends came to 14 bases. Per the germline V gene, CDR1 is MDHEN and CDR2 is SYDVKM. CDR3 nucleotide sequence: TGTGCCAGCAGTTTATCCTCAGGGACACCAAATCAGCCCCAGCATTTT. Translated: CASSLSSGTPNQPQHF.

This sequence joins TRBV4-3 and TRBJ1-1; TRBD1 agrees at 7 bases. The ends lost 4 bases at V and 5 bases at J; junction bases unmatched: 10. CDR1 is LGHNA and CDR2 is YSLEER in the germline V gene. CDR3 length equals 15 residues. This CDR3 is CASSPSWTGTTEAFF. The CDR3 DNA sequence: TGCGCCAGCAGCCCCTCCTGGACAGGAACTACTGAAGCTTTCTTT.

J is TRBJ1-2 and V is TRBV28, with 7 bases identical to TRBD1. This CDR3 is 16 amino acids long. V gave up 4 bases and J gave up 4 bases; unmatched junction bases: 12. Germline CDR1 reads MDHEN; CDR2 reads SYDVKM. CDR3: CASSSWDSAWSYGYTF. DNA of the CDR3: TGTGCCAGCAGTTCATGGGACAGCGCCTGGTCCTATGGCTACACCTTC.

This clone occurred once. J is TRBJ2-7 and V is TRBV9; 8 bases agree with TRBD2. The CDR3 length is 16 residues. The germline gives CDR1 SGDLS, CDR2 YYNGEE. The V and J ends lost 1 base and 0 bases, in that order; junction bases with no gene match: 6. CDR3: CASSVRAGGNSYEQYF. CDR3 nucleotides: TGTGCCAGCAGCGTAAGGGCGGGGGGAAACTCCTACGAGCAGTACTTC.

The rearrangement uses TRBV30 and TRBJ1-1; 10 bases map to TRBD1. The V and J ends lost 4 bases and 11 bases, in that order; junction bases with no gene match: 7. CDR1 and CDR2 (germline): GTSNPN, SVGIG (reference sequence). This CDR3 comprises 12 residues. The CDR3 DNA follows: TGTGCCTGGAAGACAGGGGGCCAGTTGGCTTTCTTT. Amino acids: CAWKTGGQLAFF.

The chain couples TRBV7-2 to TRBJ2-1, with D possibly matching TRBD1 (5 bases). Germline values: CDR1 SGHTA, CDR2 FQGNSA. V lost 5 bases and J 0 bases, leaving 14 bases between the germline ends. CDR3 length: 16 residues. This CDR3 is CASSPQGPSSYNEQFF. The CDR3, as DNA: TGTGCCAGCAGCCCCCAGGGCCCGAGCTCCTACAATGAGCAGTTCTTC.

The V and J genes are TRBV30 and TRBJ2-3, with TRBD2 identical over 9 bases. V shed 8 bases and J 3 bases; nucleotides not matched to a gene: 9. The CDR3 has 14 residues. Per germline, CDR1 GTSNPN and CDR2 SVGIG (reference sequence). CDR3 in DNA: TGTGCCGGGGATAGCGGGAGAGGAACAGATACGCAGTATTTT. Translation: CAGDSGRGTDTQYF. The variable domain in full, completed from reference TRBV30 and TRBJ2-3, reads SQTIHQWPATLVQPVGSPLSLECTVEGTSNPNLYWYRQAAGRGLQLLFYSVGIGQISSEVPQNLSASRPQDRQFILSSKKLLLSDSGFYLCAGDSGRGTDTQYFGPGTRLTVL.

CDR3 nucleotide sequence: TGTGCCAGCAGGGGACAGGGGAATGAAAAACTGTTTTTT. It codes for CASRGQGNEKLFF. V gene TRBV21-1 combines with J gene TRBJ1-4; the table's D call, TRBD1, was not checked against the DNA. TRBV21-1 is a known pseudogene. The CDR3 has 13 residues.

This clone has just one count. This chain joins TRBV19 and TRBJ1-6, with D hard to call. V was shortened by 7 bases and J by 4 bases, with 17 bases between the two germline ends. Germline CDR1 reads LNHDA; CDR2 reads SQIVND (reference sequence). This CDR3 comprises 16 residues. The CDR3 protein is CASTPGPGSYNSPLHF. CDR3 DNA sequence: TGTGCCAGTACCCCCGGGCCCGGGAGTTATAATTCACCCCTCCACTTT.

The CDR3 DNA reads TGTGCCAGTAGTATCTTTTGGACAGGGGGGCCGCATAGCAATCAGCCCCAGCATTTT. Translated, it gives CASSIFWTGGPHSNQPQHF. The chain joins TRBV19 to TRBJ1-5; 10 bases line up with TRBD1. V was clipped by 3 bases and J by 0 bases; unmatched bases: 11. The germline CDR1 and CDR2 sequences are LNHDA and SQIVND (reference sequence). CDR3 length equals 19 residues.